The clone carrying this TCR beta chain showed up just a few times. Its antigen is not identified. This record comes from a study of CD8+ T cells in alopecia areata. Study-level background: Among treated patients, oral tofacitinib was administered at 5 to 10 mg twice daily. General observations from the study: Many expanded lesional clones persisted in scalp and blood during tofacitinib.

Extracted RNA was reverse transcribed, and the resulting cDNA served as sequencing template. This table comes from immunoSEQ multiplex PCR, and its TCRdb copy is limited to in-frame clones, with some not included. The table has a few hundred thousand clones, around two fifths seen once; the top ten hold around 2.8%. The sample's treatment: oral pan-JAK inhibitor, 5-10 mg twice daily. The study team obtained lesional scalp punch biopsies and peripheral blood from alopecia areata patients. Germline CDR1 LNHDA, CDR2 SQIVND (reference sequence). Trimming left V 6 bases short and J 3 bases short, with 9 bases between. CDR3 length: 14 residues.

The starting material was CD4+ T cells sorted from blood, obtained at roughly week 36, from a patient treated with tofacitinib. The chain combines TRBV19 with TRBJ2-6; no reliable D call. This clonotype was sampled from a human donor with alopecia areata. The CDR3: CASSSPVGANVLTF. CDR3 nucleotide sequence: TGTGCCAGTAGCTCCCCTGTTGGGGCCAACGTCCTGACTTTC.